A selection of T cell receptor beta chains follows, all from one sample in a study of OX40 agonist ivuxolimab in advanced cancers. Profiling relied on immunoSEQ multiplex PCR, and the TCRdb table lists in-frame clones only, not all of them. The table has fewer than 120,000 clones, approximately 89% seen once. The sample was CD4+ or CD8+ T cells sorted from blood, taken in a trial of the OX40 agonist ivuxolimab. The receptors derive from an adult with an advanced solid tumor such as melanoma, head and neck, liver or kidney cancer. CDR3s include the opening cysteine and the closing phenylalanine or tryptophan. D genes are given only for firm matches. Clone size is given for some rows only: seen once, a few or many times, or a class if the clone is expanded.

j_call,clone_size,d_call,v_call,cdr3_nt,cdr3_aa
TRBJ1-3,-,-,TRBV5-1,TGCGCCAGCAGCAAGGACATTGGAAACACCATATATTTT,CASSKDIGNTIYF
TRBJ2-2,-,-,TRBV29-1,TGCAGCGCGAGTTTCACGAACACCGGGGAGCTGTTTTTT,CSASFTNTGELFF
TRBJ2-1,-,-,TRBV28,TGTGCCAGCAGTTCAAACGGACAGTACAATGAGCAGTTCTTC,CASSSNGQYNEQFF
TRBJ2-1,-,TRBD1,TRBV7-9,TGTGCCAGCAGCCCGAGGGGGAAGGGACAGGGATCCTGGGGTGAGCAGTTCTTC,CASSPRGKGQGSWGEQFF
TRBJ1-2,-,-,TRBV6-6,TGTGCAAACTATGGCTACACCTTC,CANYGYTF
TRBJ2-5,few,-,TRBV2,TGTGCCAGCAGCACCCTTGGGCAGGGGGGAAGGACCCAGTACTTC,CASSTLGQGGRTQYF
TRBJ1-2,few,-,TRBV6-4,TGTGCCAGCAAAGGTTTTTGGACGGATGGCTACACCTTC,CASKGFWTDGYTF
TRBJ2-5,-,TRBD2,TRBV7-8,TGTGCCAGCAGCAAGGGCGTAGCGGGGGCCCAAGAGACCCAGTACTTC,CASSKGVAGAQETQYF
TRBJ2-3,-,-,TRBV7-3,TGTGCCAGCAGCTTAGGTATGGCAGATACGCAGTATTTT,CASSLGMADTQYF
TRBJ1-2,once,-,TRBV11-2,TGTGCCAGCAGCTTAACCGGGCGAGGAGATGGCTACACCTTC,CASSLTGRGDGYTF
TRBJ2-7,-,TRBD2,TRBV7-2,TGTGCCAGCAGCTTAGATGCGGGAGGCGAGCAGTACTTC,CASSLDAGGEQYF
TRBJ1-5,few,-,TRBV5-1,TGCGCCAGCAGCTTGGACAGTAGCAATCAGCCCCAGCATTTT,CASSLDSSNQPQHF
TRBJ2-5,-,TRBD1,TRBV6-5,TGTGCCAGTCTAGACAGGGTGGAAGAGACCCAGTACTTC,CASLDRVEETQYF
TRBJ1-2,few,-,TRBV28,TGTGCCAGCACTGACAGGTCTAACTATGGCTACACCTTC,CASTDRSNYGYTF
TRBJ1-5,once,TRBD1,TRBV30,TGTGCCTGCGCGACAGGGGTGGGCAATCAGCCCCAGCATTTT,CACATGVGNQPQHF
TRBJ2-2,-,-,TRBV5-4,TGTGCCAGCAGCTGGGGCAGACCTAACACCGGGGAGCTGTTTTTT,CASSWGRPNTGELFF
TRBJ1-1,once,TRBD1,TRBV6-5,TGTGCCAGCAGGGGGTGGACAGGGAACACTGAAGCTTTCTTT,CASRGWTGNTEAFF
TRBJ2-7,-,-,TRBV7-2,TGTGCCAGCAGCAGGACTGGATACGAGCAGTACTTC,CASSRTGYEQYF
TRBJ2-7,-,-,TRBV29-1,TGCAGCGCCCGAGTCCAGTACGAGCAGTACTTC,CSARVQYEQYF
TRBJ1-1,-,TRBD1,TRBV7-2,TGTGCCAGCAGCTCACAGGGGAGGAGGACTGAAGCTTTCTTT,CASSSQGRRTEAFF
TRBJ2-7,once,-,TRBV19,TGTGCCAGTAGTATAAGAGGACAGAGATTCTACGAGCAGTACTTC,CASSIRGQRFYEQYF
TRBJ1-1,-,-,TRBV5-8,TGTGCCAGCAGCTTGTTTCCAGGGGCGATCGCTGAAGCTTTCTTT,CASSLFPGAIAEAFF
TRBJ1-4,-,TRBD1,TRBV25-1,TGTGCCAGCAGTGGTCCGGGACAGGGGATTGAAAAACTGTTTTTT,CASSGPGQGIEKLFF
TRBJ1-1,-,-,TRBV19,TGTGCCAGTAGGGAGACAGGAAACTGGTTGGACGGTGAAGCTTTCTTT,CASRETGNWLDGEAFF
TRBJ2-1,-,-,TRBV4-3,TGCGCCAGCAGCCCCCGGCGGAGGGGCGTTAACAATGAGCAGTTCTTC,CASSPRRRGVNNEQFF
TRBJ2-7,-,-,TRBV6-1,TGTGCCAGCAGTGAATTTAGAGTGGGTCTAACCCCCTACGAGCAGTACTTC,CASSEFRVGLTPYEQYF
TRBJ2-7,-,TRBD1,TRBV6-6,TGTGCCAGCAGTTACCTGGTGACAGGGGCCGAGCAGTACTTC,CASSYLVTGAEQYF
TRBJ1-2,few,-,TRBV5-4,TGTGCCAGCAGCCGTAGACAGGCCCTCTATGGCTACACCTTC,CASSRRQALYGYTF